These 5 T cell receptor beta chains share one sample of origin, sequenced in a study of early T cells in non-severe SARS-CoV-2 infection. One entry per CDR3 protein, called by TCRdb with MiXCR from the 5' RACE reads. The sample lists some 62,000 distinct CDR3 sequences, about 10% occurring once. Source: whole blood, taken at baseline. Receptors originate from an adult who was a healthcare worker with PCR-confirmed SARS-CoV-2 infection or an uninfected control (not recorded which).

V is TRBV6-2 or TRBV6-3 and J is TRBJ2-3; 8 bases agree with TRBD2. CDR3 length: 16 amino acids. Looked up from germline, CDR1 is MNHEY and CDR2 is SVGEGT. The V segment lost 5 bases and the J segment 2 bases; nucleotides outside the gene matches: 9. CDR3 nucleotide sequence: TGTGCCAGCAGTGCGGATTTAGCGGGGCTCACAGATACGCAGTATTTT. Translation: CASSADLAGLTDTQYF.

This clonotype was recorded many times. The chain recombines TRBV30 with TRBJ2-1; TRBD1 matches at 7 bases. Germline V gene sequence: CDR1 GTSNPN, CDR2 SVGIG (reference sequence). The junction had 8 bases not matched to a gene; V was cut back by 3 bases and J by 0 bases. The CDR3 has 16 residues. CDR3 in DNA: TGTGCCTGGAGCTGGGGGACAGATTTCTCCTACAATGAGCAGTTCTTC. Its translation is CAWSWGTDFSYNEQFF.

At least ten counts were recorded for this clonotype. The chain employs TRBV12-3 or TRBV12-4 and TRBJ2-6; 12 bases fit TRBD1. V shed 3 bases, J shed 3 bases, and the junction held 3 bases outside the gene matches. The CDR3 length is 17 residues. The CDR3 nucleotides are TGTGCCAGCAGTTTGGGACAGGGGGCTATTGGGGCCAACGTCCTGACTTTC. Amino acids: CASSLGQGAIGANVLTF.

In its sample, this clonotype was seen a few times. The chain has TRBV18 and TRBJ1-1, with TRBD1 identical over 8 bases. The CDR3 runs 14 residues. V dropped 10 bases and J dropped 3; count of bases not matched to a gene: 10. CDR1 and CDR2 (germline): KGHSH, LQKENI. In DNA, the CDR3 is TGTGCCACTAGCGAAGGACAGGGACACACTGAAGCTTTCTTT. This encodes CATSEGQGHTEAFF.

This clonotype has only a few counts. This chain uses TRBV5-4 with TRBJ2-3; maybe TRBD2 (5 bases). Trimming removed 1 base at V and 8 bases at J, with 17 bases between. Germline CDR1 SGHNT, CDR2 YYREEE (reference sequence). The CDR3 has 15 residues. In DNA form, the CDR3 reads TGTGCCAGCAGCTTGTTCGAGCTTTTAGGAGGTACGCAGTATTTT. This translates into CASSLFELLGGTQYF.